The rows below give T cell receptor beta chains drawn from one sample of a study of CD8 T cells in Susac syndrome. From the immunoSEQ multiplex PCR reads, TCRdb called clonotypes with MiXCR, one entry per CDR3 protein. The sample lists approximately 87,000 distinct CDR3 sequences, 96% occurring once. Sequenced: CD8+ T cells from PBMCs. The receptors here all came from a human donor with Susac syndrome. Each CDR3 is given with its conserved first and last residue. D genes are given only for firm matches. The size field is filled for only some rows; it gives once, few, many or a size class.

CDR3 protein	CDR3 DNA	clone size	V gene	D gene	J gene
CASSPGHPMYGYTF	TGTGCCAGCTCACCGGGACATCCTATGTATGGCTACACCTTC	-	TRBV18	-	TRBJ1-2
CASSLEVGGGNYGYTF	TGTGCCAGCAGCTTGGAAGTGGGGGGAGGCAACTATGGCTACACCTTC	-	TRBV5-4	-	TRBJ1-2
CASSPEWGSGGTTTDTQYF	TGTGCCAGCAGTCCCGAATGGGGTAGCGGGGGGACGACCACAGATACGCAGTATTTT	-	TRBV12-3/TRBV12-4	TRBD2	TRBJ2-3
CASSFGGSEAFF	TGTGCCAGCAGTTTTGGAGGGAGTGAAGCTTTCTTT	once	TRBV12-3/TRBV12-4	-	TRBJ1-1
CSATTGTDYSPYEQYF	TGCAGTGCTACGACAGGGACCGACTACTCCCCCTACGAGCAGTACTTC	-	TRBV20-1	TRBD1	TRBJ2-7
CSASGTGYNEQFF	TGCAGTGCTTCCGGGACAGGGTACAATGAGCAGTTCTTC	-	TRBV20-1	TRBD1	TRBJ2-1
CASSFGQGRNEQFF	TGTGCCAGTAGTTTCGGACAGGGACGGAATGAGCAGTTCTTC	-	TRBV19	TRBD1	TRBJ2-1
CASSLQVRHGYTF	TGTGCCAGCAGCTTACAAGTACGCCATGGCTACACCTTC	-	TRBV13	-	TRBJ1-2
CASPSATDTQYF	TGTGCCAGCCCGAGCGCGACAGATACGCAGTATTTT	-	TRBV2	-	TRBJ2-3
CASSVGKGAAEAFF	TGTGCCAGCAGCGTAGGAAAGGGGGCGGCTGAAGCTTTCTTT	once	TRBV9	TRBD1	TRBJ1-1
CATSRAGLAGGPYSRQETQYF	TGTGCCACCAGCAGGGCTGGACTAGCGGGAGGGCCTTACTCACGACAAGAGACCCAGTACTTC	-	TRBV15	TRBD2	TRBJ2-5
CASSLVRGPSGELFF	TGCGCCAGCAGCTTGGTCAGGGGGCCCAGCGGGGAGCTGTTTTTT	-	TRBV5-1	TRBD1	TRBJ2-2
CSALPGTSGQETQYF	TGCAGTGCTCTCCCCGGGACTAGCGGACAAGAGACCCAGTACTTC	-	TRBV20-1	TRBD2	TRBJ2-5
CASEAGAINEQFF	TGTGCCAGCGAAGCGGGGGCGATTAATGAGCAGTTCTTC	-	TRBV6-2/TRBV6-3	TRBD2	TRBJ2-1
CASIGAEAFF	TGTGCCAGCATAGGGGCTGAAGCTTTCTTT	-	TRBV27	-	TRBJ1-1
CASSQFGGGDTGELFF	TGCGCCAGCAGCCAATTCGGGGGTGGTGACACCGGGGAGCTGTTTTTT	-	TRBV4-3	-	TRBJ2-2
CASSTKDNEQFF	TGTGCCAGCAGTACTAAGGACAATGAGCAGTTCTTC	-	TRBV25-1	-	TRBJ2-1
CSAFPGLAGPNTGELFF	TGCAGTGCTTTTCCGGGACTAGCGGGCCCCAACACCGGGGAGCTGTTTTTT	-	TRBV20-1	TRBD2	TRBJ2-2
CASNPDMTNTDTQYF	TGTGCCAGCAACCCGGACATGACAAACACAGATACGCAGTATTTT	-	TRBV12-3/TRBV12-4	-	TRBJ2-3
CASSQDWISGNLCEKLFF	TGTGCCAGCAGCCAAGATTGGATTAGTGGTAACCTTTGCGAAAAACTGTTTTTT	-	TRBV4-2	-	TRBJ1-4
CATSRGGTAYNEQFF	TGTGCCACCAGCAGGGGAGGAACTGCCTACAATGAGCAGTTCTTC	-	TRBV15	-	TRBJ2-1
CAISEDRGQAFF	TGTGCCATCAGTGAGGACAGGGGGCAAGCTTTCTTT	-	TRBV10-3	TRBD1	TRBJ1-1
CASSAWGAKGNEQFF	TGTGCCAGCTCAGCGTGGGGGGCCAAAGGCAATGAGCAGTTCTTC	-	TRBV18	-	TRBJ2-1
CASGFLAGGQETQYF	TGTGCCAGCGGGTTTCTCGCGGGGGGTCAAGAGACCCAGTACTTC	-	TRBV2	TRBD2	TRBJ2-5
CATSRTSNEQFF	TGTGCCACCAGCAGGACTAGCAATGAGCAGTTCTTC	-	TRBV15	-	TRBJ2-1
CASSLEAGGRPEETQYF	TGTGCCAGCAGCTTGGAAGCGGGGGGGCGTCCGGAGGAGACCCAGTACTTC	-	TRBV5-4	TRBD2	TRBJ2-5
CASSALGETQYF	TGTGCCAGCTCAGCGTTAGGGGAGACCCAGTACTTC	-	TRBV18	-	TRBJ2-5
CASSQGVQGTSGYTF	TGCGCCAGCAGCCAAGGGGTACAGGGTACCAGTGGCTACACCTTC	-	TRBV4-3	-	TRBJ1-2
CASSIWTGPPDTQYF	TGTGCCAGCAGCATCTGGACAGGGCCGCCAGATACGCAGTATTTT	once	TRBV5-6	TRBD1	TRBJ2-3
CASSLRAGAGGDEQFF	TGCGCCAGCAGCCTAAGAGCGGGAGCTGGGGGGGATGAGCAGTTCTTC	-	TRBV5-1	TRBD2	TRBJ2-1
CAWSPGTSGQETQYF	TGTGCCTGGAGTCCGGGGACTAGCGGACAAGAGACCCAGTACTTC	-	TRBV30	TRBD2	TRBJ2-5
CASSEFSAGGSPLHF	TGTGCCAGCAGTGAGTTCAGTGCCGGGGGGTCACCCCTCCACTTT	-	TRBV2	-	TRBJ1-6
CASSYSGRVEGYTF	TGTGCCAGCAGTTACTCAGGGAGGGTCGAGGGCTACACCTTC	-	TRBV6-5	-	TRBJ1-2
CASSDTPEKLFF	TGTGCCAGCAGTGACACCCCCGAAAAACTGTTTTTT	-	TRBV28	-	TRBJ1-4
CSARPDGSSTDTQYF	TGCAGTGCTAGACCGGACGGCTCTAGCACAGATACGCAGTATTTT	-	TRBV20-1	-	TRBJ2-3
CASSVGILEETQYF	TGTGCCAGCAGCGTAGGCATCCTGGAAGAGACCCAGTACTTC	-	TRBV9	-	TRBJ2-5
CASSLPPTPLHF	TGTGCCAGCAGCCTCCCCCCCACACCCCTCCACTTT	-	TRBV7-9	-	TRBJ1-6
CSAPIGEGSSYNEQFF	TGCAGCGCCCCCATTGGAGAGGGGAGCTCCTACAATGAGCAGTTCTTC	once	TRBV29-1	-	TRBJ2-1
CSTDAASGSPEQFF	TGCAGTACCGATGCGGCTAGCGGGAGCCCCGAGCAGTTCTTC	-	TRBV20-1	TRBD2	TRBJ2-1
CASSLAGGRYEQFF	TGTGCCAGCAGCCTAGCGGGAGGGCGGTATGAGCAGTTCTTC	few	TRBV2	TRBD2	TRBJ2-1
CASSPGLARALSGANVLTF	TGTGCCAGCAGCCCCGGACTAGCCAGGGCTCTCTCTGGGGCCAACGTCCTGACTTTC	-	TRBV5-4	TRBD2	TRBJ2-6
CSAGGSWEGNEQFF	TGCAGTGCCGGTGGGTCCTGGGAAGGCAATGAGCAGTTCTTC	-	TRBV20-1	-	TRBJ2-1